This is a list of T cell receptor beta chains from one sample in a study of tumor-infiltrating lymphocytes in oesophageal squamous cell carcinoma. One entry per CDR3 protein results from TCRdb running MiXCR on the PCR reads. The sample carries about 20,000 distinct CDR3 sequences, 35% to 45% recorded once. The sequencing sample was made of normal esophageal tissue next to the tumor. The source of these receptors is a male donor with esophageal squamous cell carcinoma. Both conserved end residues are part of each CDR3. A D gene is named only where the DNA matches it firmly. Size tells how often a clone was seen (once, few, many) or the class of an expanded clone, and some rows leave it out.

size: -
V: TRBV6-5
J: TRBJ2-3
D: -
CDR3: CASSTSSTDTQYF
DNA: TGTGCCAGCAGTACATCTAGCACAGATACGCAGTATTTT

size: -
V: TRBV11-1
J: TRBJ2-1
D: TRBD1
CDR3: CASSPGTGICNEQFF
DNA: TGTGCCAGCAGCCCCGGGACAGGAATCTGCAATGAGCAGTTCTTC

size: medium-sized
V: TRBV12-5
J: TRBJ2-7
D: -
CDR3: CASGLVQYEQYF
DNA: TGTGCTAGTGGTTTGGTACAGTACGAGCAGTACTTC

size: -
V: TRBV12-3/TRBV12-4
J: TRBJ2-1
D: TRBD2
CDR3: CASSSLRGRDYNEQFF
DNA: TGTGCCAGCAGTTCCCTGCGCGGGAGGGACTACAATGAGCAGTTCTTC

size: many
V: TRBV5-4
J: TRBJ2-5
D: -
CDR3: CASSLTSQETQYF
DNA: TGTGCCAGCAGCTTGACTAGCCAAGAGACCCAGTACTTC

size: once
V: TRBV28
J: TRBJ2-3
D: -
CDR3: CASSFLGFHEQYF
DNA: TGTGCCAGCAGTTTTCTTGGGTTCCACGAGCAGTATTTT

size: once
V: TRBV7-8
J: TRBJ2-7
D: TRBD2
CDR3: CASRKTSGGVYEQYF
DNA: TGTGCCAGCCGCAAGACTAGCGGGGGCGTCTACGAGCAGTACTTC

size: few
V: TRBV7-3
J: TRBJ2-7
D: TRBD2
CDR3: CASSREGSGGYEQYF
DNA: TGTGCCAGCAGCCGGGAGGGTAGCGGGGGGTACGAGCAGTACTTC

size: once
V: TRBV14
J: TRBJ2-1
D: TRBD2
CDR3: CASMASGYNEQFF
DNA: TGTGCCAGCATGGCTAGCGGATACAATGAGCAGTTCTTC

size: -
V: TRBV6-6
J: TRBJ2-7
D: TRBD2
CDR3: CASSYSGLAIYEQYF
DNA: TGTGCCAGCAGTTACTCGGGACTAGCCATCTACGAGCAGTACTTC

size: -
V: TRBV7-2
J: TRBJ2-3
D: TRBD2
CDR3: CASSSGLAGGLGTQYF
DNA: TGTGCCAGCAGCTCGGGACTAGCGGGGGGTCTCGGTACGCAGTATTTT

size: few
V: TRBV25-1
J: TRBJ1-6
D: TRBD1
CDR3: CASTPTGSKSPLHF
DNA: TGTGCCAGCACCCCGACAGGGAGCAAGTCACCCCTCCACTTT

size: many
V: TRBV28
J: TRBJ2-1
D: -
CDR3: CASSLPTRLNEQFF
DNA: TGTGCCAGCAGTTTGCCCACTAGGTTGAATGAGCAGTTCTTC

size: many
V: TRBV5-1
J: TRBJ1-1
D: TRBD1
CDR3: CAKTTGEDTEAFF
DNA: TGCGCCAAGACGACAGGGGAGGATACTGAAGCTTTCTTT

size: few
V: TRBV7-2
J: TRBJ2-1
D: TRBD2
CDR3: CASSLAFAGLAFGNEQFF
DNA: TGTGCCAGCAGCTTGGCCTTCGCGGGACTAGCATTTGGTAATGAGCAGTTCTTC

size: many
V: TRBV19
J: TRBJ2-3
D: -
CDR3: CASTKKGARTDTQYF
DNA: TGTGCCAGTACCAAAAAAGGGGCGCGCACAGATACGCAGTATTTT

size: -
V: TRBV24-1
J: TRBJ2-1
D: -
CDR3: CATRKGARDEQFF
DNA: TGTGCCACCAGGAAGGGAGCCAGGGATGAGCAGTTCTTC

size: few
V: TRBV20-1
J: TRBJ2-5
D: -
CDR3: CSASFRGQTQYF
DNA: TGCAGTGCTAGCTTCAGGGGACAGACCCAGTACTTC

size: once
V: TRBV6-2/TRBV6-3
J: TRBJ2-3
D: -
CDR3: CASSQDLGTPHRYF
DNA: TGTGCCAGCAGCCAAGACTTAGGGACACCTCACCGGTACTTC

size: -
V: TRBV7-6
J: TRBJ2-7
D: -
CDR3: CASSLQVDNEQYF
DNA: TGTGCCAGCAGCTTACAGGTTGACAATGAGCAGTACTTC

size: -
V: TRBV5-1
J: TRBJ2-7
D: -
CDR3: CASSSYTSSYEQYF
DNA: TGCGCCAGCAGTAGCTATACGAGCTCCTACGAGCAGTACTTC

size: -
V: TRBV7-6
J: TRBJ2-5
D: TRBD1
CDR3: CASSPSQGGGETQYF
DNA: TGTGCCAGCAGCCCCTCACAGGGGGGCGGAGAGACCCAGTACTTC

size: -
V: TRBV6-1
J: TRBJ2-2
D: -
CDR3: CAVMAPGELFF
DNA: TGTGCCGTAATGGCCCCCGGGGAGCTGTTTTTT

size: once
V: TRBV7-2
J: TRBJ2-5
D: -
CDR3: CASTQSRGQETQYF
DNA: TGTGCCAGCACCCAAAGTAGAGGCCAAGAGACCCAGTACTTC

size: once
V: TRBV6-1
J: TRBJ1-2
D: -
CDR3: CASRTEDGYTF
DNA: TGTGCCAGTCGGACCGAGGATGGCTACACCTTC

size: many
V: TRBV6-1
J: TRBJ2-7
D: -
CDR3: CASSLNYEQYF
DNA: TGTGCCAGCAGCTTAAACTACGAGCAGTACTTC

size: many
V: TRBV5-1
J: TRBJ2-3
D: -
CDR3: CASSLGASLDTQYF
DNA: TGCGCCAGCAGCTTGGGGGCTAGCCTAGATACGCAGTATTTT

size: medium-sized
V: TRBV7-8
J: TRBJ2-5
D: -
CDR3: CASSLLETKTQYF
DNA: TGTGCCAGCAGCTTATTGGAGACTAAGACCCAGTACTTC

size: many
V: TRBV18
J: TRBJ2-1
D: -
CDR3: CASSPPTLRGDEQFF
DNA: TGTGCCAGCTCACCACCGACCCTCCGGGGCGATGAGCAGTTCTTC

size: -
V: TRBV7-6
J: TRBJ2-7
D: TRBD2
CDR3: CASSLNFGTSEQYF
DNA: TGTGCCAGCAGCTTAAACTTCGGGACTAGCGAGCAGTACTTC

size: -
V: TRBV7-9
J: TRBJ2-4
D: TRBD2
CDR3: CASSFLGGDTQYF
DNA: TGTGCCAGCAGCTTTTTGGGAGGGGATACGCAGTACTTC

size: many
V: TRBV12-3/TRBV12-4
J: TRBJ2-1
D: -
CDR3: CASSLRGFNEQFF
DNA: TGTGCCAGCAGTTTGAGGGGGTTTAATGAGCAGTTCTTC

size: -
V: TRBV6-1
J: TRBJ2-3
D: -
CDR3: CASGTGDTDTQYF
DNA: TGTGCCAGCGGAACGGGAGACACAGATACGCAGTATTTT

size: -
V: TRBV12-3/TRBV12-4
J: TRBJ1-1
D: -
CDR3: CASRGTYTEAFF
DNA: TGTGCCAGCAGAGGGACCTACACTGAAGCTTTCTTT

size: -
V: TRBV10-3
J: TRBJ1-1
D: -
CDR3: CAISETGRNTEAFF
DNA: TGTGCCATCAGTGAGACCGGCCGGAACACTGAAGCTTTCTTT

size: few
V: TRBV18
J: TRBJ2-4
D: TRBD2
CDR3: CASSPIISREGNIQYF
DNA: TGTGCCAGCTCACCGATTATCTCGAGGGAGGGAAACATTCAGTACTTC

size: many
V: TRBV28
J: TRBJ2-4
D: TRBD2
CDR3: CASSQHAGTSGYF
DNA: TGTGCCAGCAGTCAACATGCCGGGACTAGCGGGTACTTC

size: -
V: TRBV6-8
J: TRBJ1-1
D: -
CDR3: CASRTLLAEAFF
DNA: TGTGCCAGCAGGACACTATTGGCTGAAGCTTTCTTT

size: -
V: TRBV7-2
J: TRBJ2-3
D: -
CDR3: CASSPPGIYKTTQYF
DNA: TGTGCCAGCAGCCCACCCGGGATTTACAAAACTACGCAGTATTTT

size: once
V: TRBV24-1
J: TRBJ2-3
D: -
CDR3: CATGTQADTQYF
DNA: TGTGCCACCGGTACGCAGGCAGATACGCAGTATTTT

size: many
V: TRBV20-1
J: TRBJ2-7
D: -
CDR3: CSARLDTYEQYF
DNA: TGCAGTGCTAGATTGGACACCTACGAGCAGTACTTC

size: many
V: TRBV5-1
J: TRBJ2-1
D: -
CDR3: CASSGQGTQSYNEQFF
DNA: TGCGCCAGCAGCGGGCAAGGGACACAGTCCTACAATGAGCAGTTCTTC

size: many
V: TRBV28
J: TRBJ2-7
D: -
CDR3: CASSFGGIYEQYF
DNA: TGTGCCAGCAGTTTCGGCGGGATTTACGAGCAGTACTTC

size: many
V: TRBV10-1
J: TRBJ2-1
D: -
CDR3: CASSPTGNGYNEQFF
DNA: TGCGCCAGCAGCCCCACGGGGAACGGCTACAATGAGCAGTTCTTC

size: many
V: TRBV4-1
J: TRBJ2-2
D: TRBD2
CDR3: CASSGRTSEATGELFF
DNA: TGCGCCAGCAGCGGTCGGACTAGCGAAGCCACCGGGGAGCTGTTTTTT

size: -
V: TRBV12-3/TRBV12-4
J: TRBJ2-7
D: TRBD2
CDR3: CASSLVQGLGYEQYF
DNA: TGTGCCAGCAGTTTAGTACAGGGACTAGGGTACGAGCAGTACTTC

size: -
V: TRBV7-8
J: TRBJ2-7
D: TRBD2
CDR3: CASSLKGGASGAYSYEQYF
DNA: TGTGCCAGCAGCTTAAAGGGTGGGGCTAGCGGGGCATACTCCTACGAGCAGTACTTC

size: many
V: TRBV6-2/TRBV6-3
J: TRBJ2-3
D: -
CDR3: CASSYSDGGQYF
DNA: TGTGCCAGCAGTTATTCAGATGGGGGGCAGTATTTT

size: many
V: TRBV7-2
J: TRBJ2-7
D: TRBD2
CDR3: CASSLNPSGSYEQYF
DNA: TGTGCCAGCAGCTTAAACCCTAGCGGGAGTTACGAGCAGTACTTC

size: -
V: TRBV7-6
J: TRBJ2-5
D: -
CDR3: CASSRGTGPEETQYF
DNA: TGTGCCAGCAGCAGAGGTACAGGGCCAGAAGAGACCCAGTACTTC

size: many
V: TRBV18
J: TRBJ2-1
D: TRBD2
CDR3: CASSWTSGVSYNEQFF
DNA: TGTGCCAGCTCATGGACTAGCGGCGTCTCCTACAATGAGCAGTTCTTC

size: few
V: TRBV7-2
J: TRBJ1-6
D: -
CDR3: CAIPGQNSYEQYF
DNA: TGTGCCATTCCGGGACAAAACTCCTACGAGCAGTACTTT

size: -
V: TRBV7-6
J: TRBJ2-7
D: TRBD1
CDR3: CASRQQGDYEQYF
DNA: TGTGCCAGCAGGCAACAGGGGGACTACGAGCAGTACTTC

size: many
V: TRBV2
J: TRBJ2-7
D: -
CDR3: CASTMTAGISYEQYF
DNA: TGTGCCAGCACCATGACGGCCGGGATCTCCTACGAGCAGTACTTC

size: many
V: TRBV2
J: TRBJ2-5
D: TRBD2
CDR3: CASRKGTSGRGETQYF
DNA: TGTGCCAGCAGGAAGGGGACTAGCGGGAGAGGGGAGACCCAGTACTTC

size: few
V: TRBV7-2
J: TRBJ2-7
D: -
CDR3: CASSLGGTHLPSYEQYF
DNA: TGTGCCAGCAGCTTAGGTGGGACCCACCTACCCAGCTACGAGCAGTACTTC

size: -
V: TRBV28
J: TRBJ2-3
D: TRBD2
CDR3: CASNPWVGLGGTDTQYF
DNA: TGTGCCAGCAATCCCTGGGTGGGACTAGGAGGCACAGATACGCAGTATTTT

size: many
V: TRBV6-1
J: TRBJ2-1
D: TRBD2
CDR3: CASSAVLAGSYNEQFF
DNA: TGTGCCAGCAGTGCCGTACTAGCGGGGTCCTACAATGAGCAGTTCTTC